This is a list of T cell receptor beta chains from one sample in a study of breast tumors, draining lymph nodes, adjacent tissues. TCRdb used MiXCR to reprocess the multiplex PCR reads, holding one entry per CDR3 protein. The table includes 190,000 or so distinct CDR3 sequences, over 25% detected once. The sample was axillary lymph node tissue. Receptors originate from a female donor with breast cancer. Some clones in this sample may be carry-over from other donors' samples. CDR3s include the opening cysteine and the closing phenylalanine or tryptophan. A D gene is named only where the DNA matches it firmly. Part of the rows lack a size; the others show once, few, many or a class for expanded clones.

J gene: TRBJ2-3; D gene: -; clone size: many; V gene: TRBV19; CDR3 protein: CASSRDHYTDTQYF; CDR3 DNA: TGTGCCAGTAGTAGGGACCACTACACAGATACGCAGTATTTT
J gene: TRBJ2-1; D gene: TRBD2; clone size: -; V gene: TRBV5-4; CDR3 protein: CASSSKSTSGSNEQFF; CDR3 DNA: TGTGCCAGCAGCTCGAAATCGACTAGCGGGTCCAATGAGCAGTTCTTC
J gene: TRBJ1-6; D gene: TRBD1; clone size: many; V gene: TRBV6-5; CDR3 protein: CASTYQRTGPSNSPLHF; CDR3 DNA: TGTGCCAGCACCTACCAGAGGACAGGGCCATCAAATTCACCCCTCCACTTT
J gene: TRBJ1-2; D gene: -; clone size: many; V gene: TRBV18; CDR3 protein: CASSLPGYYTF; CDR3 DNA: TGTGCCAGCTCACTACCTGGTTACTACACCTTC
J gene: TRBJ2-1; D gene: -; clone size: many; V gene: TRBV10-3; CDR3 protein: CAISESLPGAENEQFF; CDR3 DNA: TGTGCCATCAGTGAGTCGCTTCCAGGGGCTGAGAATGAGCAGTTCTTC
J gene: TRBJ2-1; D gene: TRBD2; clone size: -; V gene: TRBV5-5; CDR3 protein: CASSSPRAGGLYNEQFF; CDR3 DNA: TGTGCCAGCAGCTCACCAAGGGCGGGGGGCCTATACAATGAGCAGTTCTTC
J gene: TRBJ1-1; D gene: -; clone size: -; V gene: TRBV5-6; CDR3 protein: CASSLGGGRNTEAFF; CDR3 DNA: TGTGCCAGCAGCTTGGGGGGAGGTCGGAACACTGAAGCTTTCTTT
J gene: TRBJ1-3; D gene: -; clone size: -; V gene: TRBV6-6; CDR3 protein: CASTPGGAYGYTIYF; CDR3 DNA: TGTGCCAGCACGCCGGGGGGCGCTTATGGCTACACCATATATTTT
J gene: TRBJ2-5; D gene: TRBD2; clone size: -; V gene: TRBV12-3/TRBV12-4; CDR3 protein: CASSLVLAAQETQYF; CDR3 DNA: TGTGCCAGCAGTTTAGTACTAGCGGCACAAGAGACCCAGTACTTC
J gene: TRBJ2-3; D gene: -; clone size: many; V gene: TRBV30; CDR3 protein: CACDINTDTQYF; CDR3 DNA: TGTGCCTGCGACATTAACACAGATACGCAGTATTTT
J gene: TRBJ2-5; D gene: TRBD1; clone size: many; V gene: TRBV9; CDR3 protein: CASSVGPGQGLETQYF; CDR3 DNA: TGTGCCAGCAGCGTAGGGCCGGGACAGGGGTTGGAGACCCAGTACTTC
J gene: TRBJ1-1; D gene: TRBD1; clone size: few; V gene: TRBV20-1; CDR3 protein: CSAGQGYTEAFF; CDR3 DNA: TGCAGTGCTGGACAGGGATACACTGAAGCTTTCTTT
J gene: TRBJ2-3; D gene: -; clone size: -; V gene: TRBV24-1; CDR3 protein: CATSRGGQGTDTQYF; CDR3 DNA: TGTGCCACCAGCCGGGGGGGACAGGGTACAGATACGCAGTATTTT
J gene: TRBJ1-5; D gene: -; clone size: -; V gene: TRBV7-9; CDR3 protein: CASSYQGWETQHF; CDR3 DNA: TGTGCCAGCAGCTATCAGGGCTGGGAGACCCAGCATTTT
J gene: TRBJ2-3; D gene: TRBD1; clone size: -; V gene: TRBV28; CDR3 protein: CASTGTGGSDTQYF; CDR3 DNA: TGTGCCAGCACCGGGACAGGGGGCTCAGATACGCAGTATTTT
J gene: TRBJ1-4; D gene: TRBD1; clone size: -; V gene: TRBV9; CDR3 protein: CASSVDVTGKSHEKLFF; CDR3 DNA: TGTGCCAGCAGCGTAGATGTGACAGGGAAGTCACATGAAAAACTGTTTTTT
J gene: TRBJ2-6; D gene: -; clone size: -; V gene: TRBV6-5; CDR3 protein: CASSPRIRYRDASSGANVLTF; CDR3 DNA: TGTGCCAGCAGTCCCAGGATCCGCTACCGGGACGCTAGCTCTGGGGCCAACGTCCTGACTTTC
J gene: TRBJ2-1; D gene: TRBD2; clone size: -; V gene: TRBV11-2; CDR3 protein: CASSLPWTRWGASGGSSYNEQFF; CDR3 DNA: TGTGCCAGCAGTTTACCTTGGACCCGGTGGGGGGCTAGCGGGGGAAGCTCCTACAATGAGCAGTTCTTC
J gene: TRBJ2-4; D gene: -; clone size: few; V gene: TRBV20-1; CDR3 protein: CSASLGLVPNIQYF; CDR3 DNA: TGCAGTGCTAGTTTAGGGCTCGTCCCAAACATTCAGTACTTC
J gene: TRBJ1-1; D gene: -; clone size: -; V gene: TRBV6-6; CDR3 protein: CASNYRRNTEAFF; CDR3 DNA: TGTGCCAGCAACTACAGGAGGAACACTGAAGCTTTCTTT
J gene: TRBJ1-5; D gene: -; clone size: many; V gene: TRBV7-8; CDR3 protein: CASSLASGPNQPQHF; CDR3 DNA: TGTGCCAGCAGCTTAGCGTCAGGCCCCAATCAGCCCCAGCATTTT
J gene: TRBJ2-6; D gene: TRBD1; clone size: many; V gene: TRBV4-3; CDR3 protein: CASSRDRELSGANVLTF; CDR3 DNA: TGCGCCAGCAGCCGGGACAGGGAGCTCTCTGGGGCCAACGTCCTGACTTTC
J gene: TRBJ1-3; D gene: TRBD1; clone size: many; V gene: TRBV6-5; CDR3 protein: CASSYSGQGGGNTIYF; CDR3 DNA: TGTGCCAGCAGTTACTCGGGACAGGGGGGCGGAAACACCATATATTTT
J gene: TRBJ2-7; D gene: TRBD1; clone size: many; V gene: TRBV6-5; CDR3 protein: CASSYSAPTRDRGRGTYEQYF; CDR3 DNA: TGTGCCAGCAGTTACTCGGCCCCTACCCGGGACAGGGGGCGGGGGACCTACGAGCAGTACTTC
J gene: TRBJ1-4; D gene: -; clone size: -; V gene: TRBV6-6; CDR3 protein: CASSYGPREGEKLFF; CDR3 DNA: TGTGCCAGCAGTTACGGACCCCGGGAGGGTGAAAAACTGTTTTTT
J gene: TRBJ1-2; D gene: -; clone size: many; V gene: TRBV5-1; CDR3 protein: CASSWTDPKGGYTF; CDR3 DNA: TGCGCCAGCAGCTGGACGGACCCAAAGGGGGGCTACACCTTC
J gene: TRBJ1-2; D gene: -; clone size: many; V gene: TRBV7-9; CDR3 protein: CASSLVGPYYGYTF; CDR3 DNA: TGTGCCAGCAGCTTAGTCGGGCCCTACTATGGCTACACCTTC
J gene: TRBJ2-1; D gene: -; clone size: many; V gene: TRBV20-1; CDR3 protein: CSVLAASSYNEQFF; CDR3 DNA: TGCAGTGTTTTAGCGGCCAGCTCCTACAATGAGCAGTTCTTC
J gene: TRBJ2-3; D gene: -; clone size: many; V gene: TRBV7-8; CDR3 protein: CASSSRPADTQYF; CDR3 DNA: TGTGCCAGCAGCTCCCGACCCGCAGATACGCAGTATTTT
J gene: TRBJ2-5; D gene: TRBD2; clone size: medium-sized; V gene: TRBV29-1; CDR3 protein: CSSGEGFQETQYF; CDR3 DNA: TGCAGCTCCGGGGAGGGTTTTCAAGAGACCCAGTACTTC
J gene: TRBJ2-5; D gene: -; clone size: -; V gene: TRBV11-3; CDR3 protein: CASSPTGAAGTQYF; CDR3 DNA: TGTGCCAGCAGCCCAACCGGGGCGGCAGGGACCCAGTACTTC
J gene: TRBJ2-6; D gene: -; clone size: many; V gene: TRBV24-1; CDR3 protein: CAIGHPSSGANVLTF; CDR3 DNA: TGTGCCATCGGACACCCTTCATCTGGGGCCAACGTCCTGACTTTC
J gene: TRBJ2-2; D gene: TRBD2; clone size: many; V gene: TRBV20-1; CDR3 protein: CSASRLAGGVGELFF; CDR3 DNA: TGCAGTGCTAGTAGACTAGCGGGAGGGGTCGGGGAGCTGTTTTTT
J gene: TRBJ1-3; D gene: TRBD1; clone size: many; V gene: TRBV7-9; CDR3 protein: CASSSTGTGTFSGNTIYF; CDR3 DNA: TGTGCCAGCAGCTCGACCGGGACAGGAACTTTCTCTGGAAACACCATATATTTT
J gene: TRBJ1-3; D gene: -; clone size: many; V gene: TRBV3-1; CDR3 protein: CASSLRTVVSGNTIYF; CDR3 DNA: TGTGCCAGCAGCCTACGGACAGTCGTCTCTGGAAACACCATATATTTT
J gene: TRBJ2-5; D gene: -; clone size: -; V gene: TRBV5-6; CDR3 protein: CASSLVGGMGETQYF; CDR3 DNA: TGTGCCAGCAGCTTGGTTGGCGGGATGGGAGAGACCCAGTACTTC
J gene: TRBJ1-5; D gene: -; clone size: -; V gene: TRBV15; CDR3 protein: CATSRDRGQETQHF; CDR3 DNA: TGTGCCACCAGCAGAGATAGAGGGCAAGAGACCCAGCATTTT
J gene: TRBJ2-2; D gene: TRBD1; clone size: -; V gene: TRBV28; CDR3 protein: CASSLWQGAGGELFF; CDR3 DNA: TGTGCCAGCAGTTTATGGCAGGGGGCGGGCGGGGAGCTGTTTTTT
J gene: TRBJ1-4; D gene: TRBD1; clone size: many; V gene: TRBV7-9; CDR3 protein: CASSLWDRGRGNEKLFF; CDR3 DNA: TGTGCCAGCAGCTTATGGGACAGGGGGCGCGGGAATGAAAAACTGTTTTTT
J gene: TRBJ2-2; D gene: -; clone size: many; V gene: TRBV6-1; CDR3 protein: CASGPANTGELFF; CDR3 DNA: TGTGCCAGCGGGCCCGCGAACACCGGGGAGCTGTTTTTT
J gene: TRBJ2-2; D gene: TRBD2; clone size: many; V gene: TRBV4-3; CDR3 protein: CASSHGTSVTGELFF; CDR3 DNA: TGCGCCAGCAGCCACGGGACTAGCGTCACCGGGGAGCTGTTTTTT
J gene: TRBJ2-7; D gene: TRBD1; clone size: -; V gene: TRBV29-1; CDR3 protein: CSADAGTGLDEQYF; CDR3 DNA: TGCAGCGCCGACGCCGGGACAGGGTTAGACGAGCAGTACTTC
J gene: TRBJ2-3; D gene: TRBD2; clone size: many; V gene: TRBV5-1; CDR3 protein: CASLRGSSDTQYF; CDR3 DNA: TGCGCCAGCTTACGCGGGAGTTCAGATACGCAGTATTTT
J gene: TRBJ1-6; D gene: -; clone size: many; V gene: TRBV20-1; CDR3 protein: CSAQAFVPDNSPLHF; CDR3 DNA: TGCAGTGCTCAAGCCTTTGTCCCGGATAATTCACCCCTCCACTTT
J gene: TRBJ1-4; D gene: -; clone size: many; V gene: TRBV4-3; CDR3 protein: CASSQSRREKLFF; CDR3 DNA: TGCGCCAGCAGCCAATCCAGAAGGGAAAAACTGTTTTTT
J gene: TRBJ2-5; D gene: TRBD2; clone size: -; V gene: TRBV6-2/TRBV6-3; CDR3 protein: CASSYGGLAGGHETQYF; CDR3 DNA: TGTGCCAGCAGTTACGGGGGACTAGCGGGAGGGCATGAGACCCAGTACTTC
J gene: TRBJ1-6; D gene: -; clone size: many; V gene: TRBV3-1; CDR3 protein: CASRPGQQNSPLHF; CDR3 DNA: TGTGCCAGCAGACCGGGGCAGCAGAATTCACCCCTCCACTTT
J gene: TRBJ2-2; D gene: TRBD2; clone size: many; V gene: TRBV7-9; CDR3 protein: CASSRTSGARGGELFF; CDR3 DNA: TGTGCCAGCAGCCGGACTAGCGGGGCCCGGGGCGGGGAGCTGTTTTTT
J gene: TRBJ2-7; D gene: -; clone size: -; V gene: TRBV11-2; CDR3 protein: CASSLGNYEQYF; CDR3 DNA: TGTGCCAGCAGTTTAGGAAACTACGAGCAGTACTTC
J gene: TRBJ2-3; D gene: TRBD2; clone size: -; V gene: TRBV20-1; CDR3 protein: CSATLAGPYNEQYF; CDR3 DNA: TGCAGTGCTACACTAGCGGGGCCGTACAATGAGCAGTATTTT
J gene: TRBJ2-7; D gene: TRBD2; clone size: few; V gene: TRBV27; CDR3 protein: CASSLAGGGAFNEQYF; CDR3 DNA: TGTGCCAGCAGTTTAGCGGGCGGGGGGGCTTTCAACGAGCAGTACTTC
J gene: TRBJ2-1; D gene: -; clone size: -; V gene: TRBV9; CDR3 protein: CASSALPGRNEQSF; CDR3 DNA: TGTGCCAGCAGCGCACTCCCAGGCCGGAATGAGCAGTCCTTC
J gene: TRBJ2-1; D gene: -; clone size: many; V gene: TRBV5-1; CDR3 protein: CASRRGSTGSSYNEQFF; CDR3 DNA: TGCGCCAGCAGGAGGGGGTCGACTGGGAGCTCCTACAATGAGCAGTTCTTC
J gene: TRBJ2-1; D gene: TRBD2; clone size: many; V gene: TRBV2; CDR3 protein: CASSEGSGGPNEQFF; CDR3 DNA: TGTGCCAGCAGTGAGGGTAGCGGGGGGCCCAATGAGCAGTTCTTC
J gene: TRBJ2-5; D gene: -; clone size: -; V gene: TRBV7-2; CDR3 protein: CASSFYICSASSRGRGTQYF; CDR3 DNA: -